This is a list of T cell receptor beta chains from one sample in a study of blood T cell repertoires in COVID-19. Generated by immunoSEQ multiplex PCR, the TCRdb table keeps only in-frame clones and is missing some. The sample includes about 33,000 clones, 70% to 90% of them seen just once. Input material: peripheral blood. The receptors were sampled from a human donor in a cohort sampled during active COVID-19. CDR3s include the opening cysteine and the closing phenylalanine or tryptophan.

TRBJ2-2	TRBV6-5	CASSYGEQGFAGELFF
TRBJ1-2	TRBV5-6	CASSRQAHSTYYGYTF
TRBJ1-2	TRBV3-1/TRBV3-2	CASSQESGKGYTF
TRBJ2-2	TRBV18	CASSPANTGELFF
TRBJ2-1	TRBV6-2/TRBV6-3	CASSYPSEQFF
TRBJ2-1	TRBV5-5	CASSLASSGGSSSYNEQFF
TRBJ2-7	TRBV18	CASSSTAQGNSYEQYF
TRBJ2-1	TRBV6-5	CASMRANEQFF
TRBJ2-7	TRBV6-5	CASSYLAAYEQYF
TRBJ1-3	TRBV19	CASSTNKRQERNTIYF
TRBJ1-5	TRBV10-3	CAISMEVNQPQHF
TRBJ2-3	TRBV18	CASSPQGVRGTDTQYF
TRBJ1-2	TRBV4-3	CASSQDRQGVGYTF
TRBJ1-2	TRBV7-2	CASSLEAGAPYGYTF
TRBJ2-1	TRBV24-1	CATSDPARDLGGNEQFF
TRBJ2-1	TRBV2	CASSAWLHNSVEQFF
TRBJ1-2	TRBV18	CASSPEGGNYGYTF
TRBJ2-1	TRBV7-3	CASSFLGGRFYNEQFF
TRBJ1-1	TRBV11-2	CASSLDMRVHTEAFF
TRBJ2-3	TRBV6-6	CASSQATGANTQYF
TRBJ2-3	TRBV2	CASRKSGGPTDTQYF
TRBJ2-1	TRBV25-1	CASSKGSGYNEQFF
TRBJ2-7	TRBV15	CATSRSPGASYEQYF
TRBJ2-1	TRBV7-9	CASSPSHNEQFF
TRBJ2-1	TRBV21-1	CASSLTSSGSGNEQFF
TRBJ2-7	TRBV28	CAIRKGQSSYEQYF